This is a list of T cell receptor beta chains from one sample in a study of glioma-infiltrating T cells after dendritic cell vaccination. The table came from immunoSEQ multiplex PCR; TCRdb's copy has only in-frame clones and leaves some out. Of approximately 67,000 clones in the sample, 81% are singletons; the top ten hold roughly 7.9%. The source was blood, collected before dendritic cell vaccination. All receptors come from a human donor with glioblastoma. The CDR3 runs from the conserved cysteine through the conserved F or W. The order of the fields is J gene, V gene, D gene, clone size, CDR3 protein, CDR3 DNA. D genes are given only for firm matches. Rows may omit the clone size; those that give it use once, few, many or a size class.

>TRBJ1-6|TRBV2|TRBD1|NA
CASRGNTGAEYNSPLHF
TGTGCCAGCAGGGGGAATACAGGGGCCGAATATAATTCACCCCTCCACTTT
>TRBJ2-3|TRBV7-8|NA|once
CASSLPQGMDTQYF
TGTGCCAGCAGCTTACCTCAGGGGATGGATACGCAGTATTTT
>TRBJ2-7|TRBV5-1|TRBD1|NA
CASSSSRDRGMGEQYF
TGCGCCAGCAGCTCGTCCCGGGACAGGGGAATGGGCGAGCAGTACTTC
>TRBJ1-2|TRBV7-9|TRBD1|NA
CASSFNRDRGVNRGYTF
TGTGCCAGCAGCTTCAACCGGGACAGGGGAGTAAATCGTGGCTACACCTTC
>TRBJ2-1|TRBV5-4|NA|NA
CASSLEQAKNEQFF
TGTGCCAGCAGCTTGGAACAGGCAAAAAATGAGCAGTTCTTC
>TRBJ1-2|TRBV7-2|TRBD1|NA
CASSPGTGDAYGYTF
TGTGCCAGCAGCCCCGGGACAGGGGACGCCTATGGCTACACCTTC
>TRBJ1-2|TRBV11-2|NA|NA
CASSLNPGADGYTF
TGTGCCAGCAGCTTAAACCCAGGTGCCGATGGCTACACCTTC
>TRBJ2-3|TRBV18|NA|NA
CASSPNLSGGVTDTQYF
TGTGCCAGCTCACCAAATCTCTCGGGCGGGGTCACAGATACGCAGTATTTT
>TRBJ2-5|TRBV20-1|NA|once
CSVGTQYF
TGCAGTGTCGGGACCCAGTACTTC
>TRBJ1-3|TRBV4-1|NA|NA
CASSQGTVPWDTIYF
TGCGCCAGCAGCCAAGGGACAGTTCCGTGGGACACCATATATTTT
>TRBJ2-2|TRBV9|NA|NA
CASSTIVAGELFF
TGTGCCAGCAGCACCATAGTCGCTGGGGAGCTGTTTTTT
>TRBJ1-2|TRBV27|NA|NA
CASSFSATGPTGYTF
TGTGCCAGCAGTTTCTCCGCGACAGGCCCAACCGGCTACACCTTC
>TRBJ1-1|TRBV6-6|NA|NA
CASSYEAEAFF
TGTGCCAGCAGTTACGAGGCTGAAGCTTTCTTT
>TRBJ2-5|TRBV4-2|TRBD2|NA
CASSLLAGGPGETQYF
TGTGCCAGCAGCCTCTTAGCGGGGGGGCCTGGAGAGACCCAGTACTTC
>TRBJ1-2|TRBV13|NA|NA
CASSLRAVEGINYGYTF
TGTGCCAGCAGCTTAAGGGCTGTTGAGGGTATAAACTATGGCTACACCTTC
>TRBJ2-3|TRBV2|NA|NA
CASRLAGDTQYF
TGTGCCAGCAGACTAGCAGGCGATACGCAGTATTTT
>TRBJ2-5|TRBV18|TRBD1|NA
CASSLGGAEETQYF
TGTGCCAGCTCCCTAGGGGGCGCGGAAGAGACCCAGTACTTC
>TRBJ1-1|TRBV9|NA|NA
CASSPRWSAVNTEAFF
TGTGCCAGCAGCCCACGTTGGAGTGCTGTGAACACTGAAGCTTTCTTT
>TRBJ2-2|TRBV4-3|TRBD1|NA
CASSQDPTGEAGELFF
TGCGCCAGCAGCCAAGATCCGACAGGGGAGGCCGGGGAGCTGTTTTTT